This TCR beta chain was retrieved from a study of response to subunit inactivated influenza vaccine. Trimming took off 5 bases at V and 7 bases at J, with 8 bases between the two ends. CDR3 length: 11 amino acids. Germline V gene data show CDR1 as KGHSH and CDR2 as LQKENI. Using its own MiXCR run on the RT-PCR reads, TCRdb lists one record per CDR3 protein. Among about 540,000 distinct CDR3 sequences, roughly a quarter were seen once, and the ten largest hold under 3.5%. These data are also associated with another study on T cells expressing NK-cell markers. That report adds: The TCR beta cDNA came from 5'RACE template switching with UMIs. The HCMV specificity of the expanded NKG2C+ T cell clones stayed unresolved.

Sequenced here: CD4+ T cells sorted from PBMCs, sampled 12 days after vaccination. The TCR was taken from a man aged 45-65 years who received an inactivated influenza vaccine. This chain links TRBV18 with TRBJ1-1; D might be TRBD1 (5 bases). CDR3 nucleotides: TGTGCCAGCTCAAATAGGGGTGAAGCTTTCTTT. Encoded protein: CASSNRGEAFF.